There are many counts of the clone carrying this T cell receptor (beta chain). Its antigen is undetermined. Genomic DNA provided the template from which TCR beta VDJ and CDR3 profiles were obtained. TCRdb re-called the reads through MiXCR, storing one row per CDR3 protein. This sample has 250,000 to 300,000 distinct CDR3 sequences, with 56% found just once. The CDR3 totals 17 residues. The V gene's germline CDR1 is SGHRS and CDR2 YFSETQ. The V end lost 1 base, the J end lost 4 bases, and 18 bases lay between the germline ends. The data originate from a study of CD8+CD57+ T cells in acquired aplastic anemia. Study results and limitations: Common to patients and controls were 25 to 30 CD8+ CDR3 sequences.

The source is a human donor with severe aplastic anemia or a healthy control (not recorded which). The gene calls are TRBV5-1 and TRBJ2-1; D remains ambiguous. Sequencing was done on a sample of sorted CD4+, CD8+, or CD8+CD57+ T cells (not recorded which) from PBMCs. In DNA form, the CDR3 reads TGCGCCAGCAGCTTGTTCTCGGCGGCGCGACAATACAATGAGCAGTTCTTC. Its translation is CASSLFSAARQYNEQFF. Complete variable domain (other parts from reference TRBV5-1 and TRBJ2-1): KAGVTQTPRYLIKTRGQQVTLSCSPISGHRSVSWYQQTPGQGLQFLFEYFSETQRNKGNFPGRFSGRQFSNSRSEMNVSTLELGDSALYLCASSLFSAARQYNEQFFGPGTRLTVL.